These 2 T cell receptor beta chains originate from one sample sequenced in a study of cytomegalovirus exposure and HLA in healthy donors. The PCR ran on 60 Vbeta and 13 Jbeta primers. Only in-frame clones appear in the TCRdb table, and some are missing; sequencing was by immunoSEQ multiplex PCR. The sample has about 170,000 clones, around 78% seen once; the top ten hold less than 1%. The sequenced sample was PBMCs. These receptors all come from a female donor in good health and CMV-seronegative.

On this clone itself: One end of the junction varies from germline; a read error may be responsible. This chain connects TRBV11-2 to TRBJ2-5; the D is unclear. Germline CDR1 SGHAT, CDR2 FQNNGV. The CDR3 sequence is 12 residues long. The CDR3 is CASSDTQGTQYF. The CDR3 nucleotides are TGTGCCAGCAGCGACACACAAGGGACCCAGTACTTC.

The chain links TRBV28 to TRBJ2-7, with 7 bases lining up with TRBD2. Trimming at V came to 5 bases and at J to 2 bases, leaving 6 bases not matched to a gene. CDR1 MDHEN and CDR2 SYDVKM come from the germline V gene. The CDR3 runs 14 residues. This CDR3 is CASSLPGGPYEQYF. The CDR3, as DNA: TGTGCCAGCAGTCTTCCGGGGGGACCCTACGAGCAGTACTTC.